A selection of T cell receptor beta chains follows, all from one sample in a study of shared T cell receptors in the human thymus. Libraries were prepared by immunoSEQ multiplex PCR; TCRdb keeps only in-frame clonotypes and omits some of them. Of about 730,000 clones detected, approximately 85% appear once; the ten largest clones hold 0.0095% to 0.011%. This sample also appeared in a second study, on human thymus T cells.

Sequenced: thymocytes. The receptors come from a girl under three years old with a congenital heart defect. CDR3s include the opening cysteine and the closing phenylalanine or tryptophan. Not every row has a clone size; where given, it reads once, few, many or a size class.

TRBV18,14,few,CASSPQGANYGYTF
TRBV12-5,16,-,CASGLKGSGSTGELFF
TRBV4-1,14,few,CASSQGGGDYGYTF
TRBV19,16,-,CASSFPQGALNTEAFF
TRBV5-6,16,-,CASSSTSGAPRGELFF
TRBV28,11,-,CASSLAGGRYF
TRBV5-4,19,-,CASSLDRGRSQDLQETQYF
TRBV28,18,-,CASSQPDTTSLAGVEQYF
TRBV9,17,-,CASSHQGWQGHADTQYF
TRBV19,17,-,CASTVRYTGGAYNEQFF
TRBV28,16,-,CASSYPGLTRADTQYF
TRBV2,18,-,CASSEASGGGTVRDEQYF
TRBV7-2,15,once,CASSCLDSPSNTQYF
TRBV5-6,15,-,CASSRTLAYQETQYF
TRBV6-4,12,few,CASSDSAGKQFF
TRBV5-1,18,-,CASSLASELGQGLSPLHF
TRBV7-9,19,-,CASSTSGTSGGDRYNEQFF
TRBV5-6,14,-,CASSLEPGAYGYTF
TRBV7-2,16,-,CASSMEGPHTNYGYTF
TRBV4-1,15,-,CASSVPGFGGTEAFF
TRBV2,10,-,CASSAGRETF
TRBV4-1,17,-,CASSQDHSGGPPYEQYF
TRBV7-8,16,-,CASSLARGYMNTEAFF
TRBV5-1,16,once,CASSTDRDRSLYGYTF
TRBV7-9,15,-,CASSSQGPSGDGYTF
TRBV5-1,17,-,CASSLAVGRLNDYGYTF
TRBV27,14,-,CASSYRQGPYEQYF